Shown below are 23 T cell receptor beta chains from a single sample sequenced in a study of Ad26.COV2.S vaccination and SARS-CoV-2 variants. Assay used: immunoSEQ multiplex PCR; TCRdb lists only in-frame clones, some missing. The sample lists about 330,000 clones; roughly 90% were seen once. Treatment in this sample: around 19 received Ad26.COV2.S at low or high dose, single or two shots; roughly five received placebo; per-sample allocation not given. Sampling took place 63 days after the first vaccine or placebo injection. Sample: peripheral blood, taken in a trial of Ad26.COV2.S vaccine versus placebo. The origin of the receptors is a person aged 18 to 59 who received the Ad26.COV2.S COVID-19 vaccine or a placebo.

V and J are TRBV7-9 and TRBJ2-7; TRBD1 matches at 7 bases. Germline V CDR1 and CDR2: SEHNR, FQNEAQ (reference sequence). The CDR3 is 14 amino acids. The V and J ends lost 4 bases and 4 bases, in that order; junction bases with no gene match: 7. In nucleotides, the CDR3 is TGTGCCAGCAGCTCCCGGGACAGCCAATACGAGCAGTACGTC. It yields the protein CASSSRDSQYEQYV.

V usage is TRBV7-9 and J usage is TRBJ1-1; D is uncertain. CDR1 SEHNR and CDR2 FQNEAQ come from the germline V gene (reference sequence). V dropped 7 bases and J dropped 1 base, with 10 bases sitting between them. This CDR3 is built from 13 residues. In nucleotides, the CDR3 is TGTGCCAGCATATATGGAGCGAACACTGAAGCTTTCTTT. Protein product: CASIYGANTEAFF.

V is TRBV19 and J is TRBJ1-6; 9 nucleotides agree with TRBD1. The germline gives CDR1 LNHDA, CDR2 SQIVND (reference sequence). This CDR3 is 14 amino acids long. Germline trimming cut 4 bases from V and 9 bases from J; bases unmatched to any gene: 4. CDR3 loop: CASSTRTGASPLHF. For the CDR3, the DNA is TGTGCCAGTAGTACCAGGACAGGGGCTTCACCCCTCCACTTT.

This chain uses TRBV3-1 (or the pseudogene TRBV3-2) with TRBJ1-3; D possibly corresponds to TRBD1 (5 bases). The germline V and J ends were trimmed by 3 bases and 2 bases, with 14 bases remaining between them. Germline loops: CDR1 LGHDT, CDR2 YNNKEL (reference sequence). The CDR3 length is 16 residues. CDR3 sequence (DNA): TGTGCCAGCAGCCATAGAGGGGCAGCCCCTGGAAACACCATATATTTT. Translation: CASSHRGAAPGNTIYF.

The chain employs TRBV19 and TRBJ2-5; 10 nucleotides agree with TRBD2. The CDR3 length is 16 residues. The junction had 5 bases not matched to a gene; V was cut back by 1 base and J by 3 bases. Germline assignment: CDR1 LNHDA and CDR2 SQIVND (reference sequence). The CDR3 DNA is TGTGCCAGTAGTATAGCGTCACTAGCGGGAAAAGAGACCCAGTACTTC. This encodes CASSIASLAGKETQYF.

This clone appeared a few times. This chain connects TRBV15 to TRBJ1-5; tentative D call: TRBD1 (6 bases). The V and J ends lost 5 bases and 6 bases respectively, with 17 bases between them. CDR1 and CDR2 from the germline V gene are LNHNV and YYDKDF (reference sequence). The CDR3 spans 15 residues. As DNA, the CDR3 is TGTGCCACCAGCCCGGACAGAAGCCCAAGTCAGCCCCAGCATTTT. It codes for CATSPDRSPSQPQHF. Looking up the rest from reference TRBV15 and TRBJ1-5 gives the full variable domain: DAMVIQNPRYQVTQFGKPVTLSCSQTLNHNVMYWYQQKSSQAPKLLFHYYDKDFNNEADTPDNFQSRRPNTSFCFLDIRSPGLGDTAMYLCATSPDRSPSQPQHFGDGTRLSIL.

The chain carries TRBV7-3 and TRBJ2-1, with 9 bases that match TRBD2. The CDR3 is 16 residues long. Looked up from germline, CDR1 is SGHTA and CDR2 is FQGTGA. The trim removed 4 bases at V and 5 bases at J, leaving 9 bases unmatched. The CDR3 bases are TGTGCCAGCAGCTCCCTCGCTAGCGGGATTAACAATGAGCAGTTCTTC. Its translation: CASSSLASGINNEQFF.

The V call is TRBV5-1, the J call TRBJ1-5; tentatively, D is TRBD1 (5 bases). Germline V CDR1 and CDR2: SGHRS, YFSETQ. CDR3 length equals 13 residues. The germline V and J ends were trimmed by 4 bases and 5 bases, with 10 bases remaining between them. CDR3 region: CASSRDSYQPQHF. CDR3 in DNA: TGCGCCAGCAGCCGTGACAGTTATCAGCCCCAGCATTTT.

This chain connects TRBV5-1 to TRBJ2-3; 13 bases match TRBD2. With 3 bases clipped from V and 5 bases from J, the junction kept 6 bases outside the gene matches. CDR1 is SGHRS, CDR2 YFSETQ, per germline. This CDR3 is 16 amino acids long. DNA for the CDR3: TGCGCCAGCAGCTCACTAGCGGGGGGGCCAGTAGATACGCAGTATTTT. Residues: CASSSLAGGPVDTQYF.

The rearrangement links TRBV28 to TRBJ2-7; D might be TRBD1 (6 bases). The CDR3 has 12 amino acids. Between the trimmed V and J ends, which lost 8 bases and 2 bases, there was a span of 10 bases. The germline CDR1 and CDR2 sequences are MDHEN and SYDVKM. CDR3 nucleotides: TGTGCCAGCGGTGAGGGGGCCTACGAGCAGTACTTC. Its protein product is CASGEGAYEQYF.

The chain uses TRBV7-2 and TRBJ2-3, with D possibly being TRBD1 or TRBD2 (5 bases each). Germline loops: CDR1 SGHTA, CDR2 FQGNSA. The CDR3 extends over 16 amino acids. V lost 4 bases, J lost 2 bases, and 16 bases lay in between. This CDR3 is CASSSYSGRSTDTQYF. The CDR3 DNA reads as TGTGCCAGCAGCTCCTACTCGGGACGGTCCACAGATACGCAGTATTTT. Supplemented by reference TRBV7-2 and TRBJ2-3, the full variable domain reads GAGVSQSPSNKVTEKGKDVELRCDPISGHTALYWYRQSLGQGLEFLIYFQGNSAPDKSGLPSDRFSAERTGGSVSTLTIQRTQQEDSAVYLCASSSYSGRSTDTQYFGPGTRLTVL.

The gene calls are TRBV5-6 and TRBJ1-3; D is unclear. The germline CDR1 and CDR2 sequences are SGHDT and YYEEEE. The CDR3 has 16 residues. V was clipped by 0 bases and J by 0 bases, with 10 bases between them. CDR3 sequence (DNA): TGTGCCAGCAGCTTGGCCTCCTGGGACTCTGGAAACACCATATATTTT. Its translation: CASSLASWDSGNTIYF.

The rearrangement uses TRBV2 and TRBJ2-7; 7 bases line up with TRBD1. J lost 6 bases, V lost 7 bases, and 9 bases had no gene match. Germline CDR1 reads SNHLY; CDR2 reads FYNNEI. CDR3 length equals 13 residues. The CDR3 DNA sequence: TGTGCCAGCAAAGTGACAGGGCCCCTCGAGCAGTACTTC. Translating it yields CASKVTGPLEQYF.

V usage is TRBV3-1 (or the pseudogene TRBV3-2) and J usage is TRBJ1-1; 7 bases map to TRBD1. The CDR3 loop spans 12 amino acids. Trimming cost V 3 bases and J 12 bases; bases outside gene matches: 7. Germline assignment: CDR1 LGHDT and CDR2 YNNKEL (reference sequence). The CDR3 DNA follows: TGTGCCAGCAGCCAGATGGGGACAGATCCTTTCTTT. Protein sequence: CASSQMGTDPFF.

This clone has a handful of counts. This rearrangement joins TRBV7-2 to TRBJ1-6; no reliable D call. V shed 5 bases and J shed 5 bases, with 13 bases lying between them. Germline assignment: CDR1 SGHTA and CDR2 FQGNSA. This CDR3 region has 15 residues. In nucleotides, the CDR3 is TGTGCCAGCAGCGTAAGAACAGTTGATAATTCACCCCTCCACTTT. Protein: CASSVRTVDNSPLHF.

The V and J genes are TRBV2 and TRBJ1-1; D is possibly TRBD1 (6 bases). Trimming left V 1 base short and J 1 base short, with 10 bases between. CDR1 is SNHLY and CDR2 is FYNNEI in the germline V gene. This CDR3 is built from 15 residues. This chain's CDR3 is CASSEGGAPNTEAFF. The CDR3 DNA sequence: TGTGCCAGCAGTGAAGGGGGGGCCCCGAACACTGAAGCTTTCTTT.

The rearrangement uses TRBV3-1 (or the pseudogene TRBV3-2) and TRBJ1-2; D gene unclear. V was trimmed by 3 bases and J by 4 bases, leaving 12 bases between them. The CDR3 is 14 amino acids. The germline gives CDR1 LGHDT, CDR2 YNNKEL (reference sequence). The CDR3 sequence is CASSQGRHPYGYTF. The CDR3 coding sequence is TGTGCCAGCAGCCAGGGAAGACACCCCTATGGCTACACCTTC.

The V gene is TRBV28, the J gene TRBJ1-1; TRBD1 is a possible D gene (5 bases). The CDR3 contains 13 residues. Trimming pared 2 bases from V and 5 bases from J, leaving 9 bases between. The germline V gene encodes CDR1 MDHEN and CDR2 SYDVKM. CDR3 sequence reads: CASSLLGGTEAFF. The CDR3 DNA reads TGTGCCAGCAGTTTACTTGGGGGAACTGAAGCTTTCTTT. The full variable domain, in which reference TRBV28 and TRBJ1-1 provide the parts outside the CDR3, is DVKVTQSSRYLVKRTGEKVFLECVQDMDHENMFWYRQDPGLGLRLIYFSYDVKMKEKGDIPEGYSVSREKKERFSLILESASTNQTSMYLCASSLLGGTEAFFGQGTRLTVV.

This chain links TRBV13 with TRBJ2-1, with 13 bases that match TRBD2. CDR3 length equals 16 residues. Looked up from germline, CDR1 is PRHDT and CDR2 is FYEKMQ (reference sequence). The V segment lost 5 bases and the J segment 9 bases; nucleotides outside the gene matches: 10. This chain's CDR3 is CASSPWTSGSHGEQFF. CDR3 nucleotide sequence: TGTGCCAGCAGCCCGTGGACTAGCGGGAGTCATGGTGAGCAGTTCTTC.

The V gene is TRBV25-1, the J gene TRBJ2-1; perhaps TRBD1 as D (5 bases). The CDR3 runs to 16 residues. Germline-derived CDR1 and CDR2 are MGHDK and SYGVNS. Trimming cost V 1 base and J 7 bases, with 17 bases left between them. The CDR3 here is CASSESGAGLWNEQFF. The DNA for the CDR3 is TGTGCCAGCAGTGAATCTGGGGCAGGGCTCTGGAATGAGCAGTTCTTC.

This sequence joins TRBV5-4 and TRBJ2-5; 9 bases are shared with TRBD2. V trimming: 4 bases; J trimming: 3 bases; junction bases outside the gene matches: 1. The V gene's germline CDR1 is SGHNT and CDR2 YYREEE (reference sequence). CDR3 length: 13 residues. This chain's CDR3 is CASSPSGEETQYF. Here the CDR3 DNA reads TGTGCCAGCAGCCCTAGCGGGGAAGAGACCCAGTACTTC. Full variable domain (rest looked up from reference TRBV5-4 and TRBJ2-5): ETGVTQSPTHLIKTRGQQVTLRCSSQSGHNTVSWYQQALGQGPQFIFQYYREEENGRGNFPPRFSGLQFPNYSSELNVNALELDDSALYLCASSPSGEETQYFGPGTRLLVL.

The chain joins TRBV4-1 to TRBJ1-1; TRBD1 aligns across 7 bases. V dropped 3 bases and J dropped 4; count of bases not matched to a gene: 11. The CDR3 extends over 16 amino acids. Germline CDR1 reads MGHRA; CDR2 reads YSYEKL. The CDR3 sequence is CASSHPRQGGTTEAFF. Written as DNA, the CDR3 is TGCGCCAGCAGCCACCCCCGACAGGGAGGTACCACTGAAGCTTTCTTT.

The chain combines TRBV5-1 with TRBJ2-1, with 10 bases aligning to TRBD2. From germline, CDR1 is SGHRS and CDR2 YFSETQ. CDR3 length: 16 amino acids. The J segment lost 8 bases and the V segment lost 0 bases, leaving 8 bases of the junction unmatched. CDR3 nucleotides: TGCGCCAGCAGCTTGGCCAGCGGGAGGGCCAGATATGAGCAGTTCTTC. This codes for CASSLASGRARYEQFF.